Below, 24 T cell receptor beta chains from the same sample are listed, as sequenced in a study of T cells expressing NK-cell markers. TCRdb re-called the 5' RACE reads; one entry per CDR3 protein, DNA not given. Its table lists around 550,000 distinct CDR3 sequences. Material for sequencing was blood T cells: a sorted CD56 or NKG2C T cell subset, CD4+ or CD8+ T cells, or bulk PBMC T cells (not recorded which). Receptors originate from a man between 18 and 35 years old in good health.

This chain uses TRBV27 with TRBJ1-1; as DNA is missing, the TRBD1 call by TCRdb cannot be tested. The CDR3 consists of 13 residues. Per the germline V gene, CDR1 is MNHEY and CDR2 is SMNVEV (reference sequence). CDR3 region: CASSLTRGTEAFF.

This CDR3 is CASRSTSGSYNEQFF. This chain joins TRBV3-1 and TRBJ2-1; absent DNA, TCRdb's TRBD2 call cannot be checked. Germline assignment: CDR1 LGHDT and CDR2 YNNKEL (reference sequence). This CDR3 region has 15 residues.

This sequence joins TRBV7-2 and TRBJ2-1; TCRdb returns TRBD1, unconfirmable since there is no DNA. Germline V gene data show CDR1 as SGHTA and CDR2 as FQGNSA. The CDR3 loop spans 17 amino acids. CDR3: CASSRPSGASSYNEQFF.

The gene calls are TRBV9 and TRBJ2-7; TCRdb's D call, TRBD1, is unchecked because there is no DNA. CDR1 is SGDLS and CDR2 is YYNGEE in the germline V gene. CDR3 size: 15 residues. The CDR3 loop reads CASSRGQGFYYEQYF.

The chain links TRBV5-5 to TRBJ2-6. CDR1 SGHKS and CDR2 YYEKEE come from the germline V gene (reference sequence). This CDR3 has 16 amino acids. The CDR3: CASSLPGISGANVLTF. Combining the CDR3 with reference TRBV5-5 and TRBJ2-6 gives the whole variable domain DAGVTQSPTHLIKTRGQQVTLRCSPISGHKSVSWYQQVLGQGPQFIFQYYEKEERGRGNFPDRFSARQFPNYSSELNVNALLLGDSALYLCASSLPGISGANVLTFGAGSRLTVL.

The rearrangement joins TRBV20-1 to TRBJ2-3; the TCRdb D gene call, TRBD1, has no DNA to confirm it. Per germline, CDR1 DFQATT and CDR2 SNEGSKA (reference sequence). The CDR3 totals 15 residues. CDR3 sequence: CSAEGDTRRADTQYF.

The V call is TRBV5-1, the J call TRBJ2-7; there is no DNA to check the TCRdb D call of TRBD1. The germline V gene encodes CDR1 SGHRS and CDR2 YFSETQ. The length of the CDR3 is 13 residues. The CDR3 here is CASQTGGAYEQYF.

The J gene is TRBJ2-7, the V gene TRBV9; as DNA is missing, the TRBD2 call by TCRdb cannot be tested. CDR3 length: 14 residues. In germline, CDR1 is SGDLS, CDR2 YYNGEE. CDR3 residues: CASSVVATSLEQYF.

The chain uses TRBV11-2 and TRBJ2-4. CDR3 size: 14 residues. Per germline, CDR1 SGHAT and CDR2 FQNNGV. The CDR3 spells CASSGWEAKNIQYF.

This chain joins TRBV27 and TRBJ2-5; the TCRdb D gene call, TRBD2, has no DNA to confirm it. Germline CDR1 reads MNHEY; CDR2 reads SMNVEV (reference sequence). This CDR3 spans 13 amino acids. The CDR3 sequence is CASRYLAEETQYF.

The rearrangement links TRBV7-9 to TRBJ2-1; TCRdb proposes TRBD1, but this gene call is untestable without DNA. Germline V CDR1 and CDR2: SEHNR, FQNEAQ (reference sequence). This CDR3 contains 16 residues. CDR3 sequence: CASSPIFGAGDNEQFF.

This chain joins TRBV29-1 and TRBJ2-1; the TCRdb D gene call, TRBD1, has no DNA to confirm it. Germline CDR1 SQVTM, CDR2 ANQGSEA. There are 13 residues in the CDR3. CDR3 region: CSVDPVTVNEQFF.

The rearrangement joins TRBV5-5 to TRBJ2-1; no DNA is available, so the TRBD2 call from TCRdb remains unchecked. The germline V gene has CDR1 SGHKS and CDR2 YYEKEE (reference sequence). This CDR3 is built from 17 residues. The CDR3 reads CASSLFHSSGSYNEQFF.

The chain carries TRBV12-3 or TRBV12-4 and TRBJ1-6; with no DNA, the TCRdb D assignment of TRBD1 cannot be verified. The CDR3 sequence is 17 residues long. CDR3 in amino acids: CASSLGSVGGGNSPLHF.

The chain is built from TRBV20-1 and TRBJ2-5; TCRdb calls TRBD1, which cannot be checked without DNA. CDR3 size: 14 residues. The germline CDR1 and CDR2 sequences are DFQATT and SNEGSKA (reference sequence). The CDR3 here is CSARDDREWETQYF.

The CDR3 region is CASSLALTGTNYGYTF. This chain links TRBV12-3 or TRBV12-4 with TRBJ1-2; TCRdb names TRBD1, which stays unverified in the absence of DNA. The CDR3 sequence is 16 residues long.

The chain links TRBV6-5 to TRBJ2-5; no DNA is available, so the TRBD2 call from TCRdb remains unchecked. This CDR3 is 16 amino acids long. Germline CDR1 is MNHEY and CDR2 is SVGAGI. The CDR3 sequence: CASSYGSSGRAETQYF.

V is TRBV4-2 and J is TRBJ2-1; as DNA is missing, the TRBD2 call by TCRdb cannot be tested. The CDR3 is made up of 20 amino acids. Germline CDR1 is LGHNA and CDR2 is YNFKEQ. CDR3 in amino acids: CASSRHPGSSGKVSYNEQFF.

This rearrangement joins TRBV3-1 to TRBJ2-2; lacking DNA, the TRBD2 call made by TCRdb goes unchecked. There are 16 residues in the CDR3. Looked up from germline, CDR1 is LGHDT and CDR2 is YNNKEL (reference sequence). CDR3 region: CASTPNQREGFRELFF.

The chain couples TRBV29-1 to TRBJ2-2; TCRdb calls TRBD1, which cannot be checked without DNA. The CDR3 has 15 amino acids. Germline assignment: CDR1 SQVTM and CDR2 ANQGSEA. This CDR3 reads CSVDGGVVDTGELFF.

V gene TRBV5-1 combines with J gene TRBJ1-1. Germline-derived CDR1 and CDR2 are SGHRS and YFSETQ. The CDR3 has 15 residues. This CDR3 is CARIPSYVMNTEAFF.

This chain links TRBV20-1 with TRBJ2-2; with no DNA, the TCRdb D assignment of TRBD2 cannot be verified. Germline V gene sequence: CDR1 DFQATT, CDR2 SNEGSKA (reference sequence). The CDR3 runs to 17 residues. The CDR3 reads CSARDLDPAGGVGELFF.

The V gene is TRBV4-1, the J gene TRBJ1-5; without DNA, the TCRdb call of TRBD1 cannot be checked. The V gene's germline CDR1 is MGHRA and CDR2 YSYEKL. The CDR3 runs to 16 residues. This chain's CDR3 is CASSHLAGAGGQPQHF.

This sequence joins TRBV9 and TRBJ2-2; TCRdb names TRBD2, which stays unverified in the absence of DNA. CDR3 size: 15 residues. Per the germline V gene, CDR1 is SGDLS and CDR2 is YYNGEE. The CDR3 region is CASSATSQGTGELFF.